The 22 T cell receptor beta chains reported below all come from one sample, sequenced in a study of OX40 agonist ivuxolimab in advanced cancers. The protocol used for the library was the immunoSEQ multiplex PCR assay. Imported from immuneACCESS, the table was reduced by TCRdb to in-frame sequences with V and J called. These copies leave out some clones; in studies compared against another copy, an unresolved V gene accounts for under half, and the cause of the remainder is not known. This sample is represented by fewer than 65,000 clones; almost 90% of them were singletons. Under 5.5% of the sample is in the top ten clones. The sample was CD4+ or CD8+ T cells sorted from blood, taken in a trial of the OX40 agonist ivuxolimab. These receptors originate from an adult with an advanced solid tumor such as melanoma, head and neck, liver or kidney cancer.

Within the sample, this clone is medium-sized. The genes are TRBV19 and TRBJ1-2; 9 positions match TRBD1. The germline V gene encodes CDR1 LNHDA and CDR2 SQIVND (reference sequence). J gave up 8 bases and V 3 bases, and 7 bases lay outside the gene matches. The CDR3 contains 14 residues. The CDR3 nucleotides read TGTGCCAGTAGTATCCAACAGGGGGCAGAAGGCTACACCTTC. This sequence encodes CASSIQQGAEGYTF. The variable domain in full, with the rest retrieved from reference TRBV19 and TRBJ1-2, is DGGITQSPKYLFRKEGQNVTLSCEQNLNHDAMYWYRQDPGQGLRLIYYSQIVNDFQKGDIAEGYSVSREKKESFPLTVTSAQKNPTAFYLCASSIQQGAEGYTFGSGTRLTVV.

The chain carries TRBV27 and TRBJ2-4; D unclear. CDR3 size: 16 residues. Looked up from germline, CDR1 is MNHEY and CDR2 is SMNVEV (reference sequence). V shed 2 bases and J shed 1 base, with 12 bases lying between them. The CDR3 coding sequence is TGTGCCAGCAGTTTAGGGCCACTGTGGGCCAAAAACATTCAGTACTTC. It is translated as CASSLGPLWAKNIQYF.

This chain joins TRBV19 and TRBJ1-2; no clear D gene. The CDR3 consists of 14 residues. Germline CDR1 LNHDA, CDR2 SQIVND (reference sequence). With 3 bases removed from V and 5 bases from J, the gap between germline ends came to 13 bases. CDR3: CASSMRQEGYGYTF. The CDR3 nucleotides read TGTGCCAGTAGTATGCGGCAGGAAGGGTATGGCTACACCTTC.

The chain is built from TRBV5-1 and TRBJ1-1, with 8 bases identical to TRBD1. Germline CDR1 reads SGHRS; CDR2 reads YFSETQ. V lost 3 bases and J lost 12; bases outside the gene matches: 10. This CDR3 comprises 13 residues. In DNA, the CDR3 is TGCGCCAGCAGCTGGGGGGCAGGGGGCGATTCTTTCTTT. Translating it yields CASSWGAGGDSFF. Full variable domain (rest looked up from reference TRBV5-1 and TRBJ1-1): KAGVTQTPRYLIKTRGQQVTLSCSPISGHRSVSWYQQTPGQGLQFLFEYFSETQRNKGNFPGRFSGRQFSNSRSEMNVSTLELGDSALYLCASSWGAGGDSFFGQGTRLTVV.

V gene TRBV15 combines with J gene TRBJ2-3, with D uncertain. There are 13 residues in the CDR3. V lost 5 bases to trimming and J lost 4 bases, with 10 bases between them. The germline CDR1 and CDR2 sequences are LNHNV and YYDKDF (reference sequence). The CDR3 nucleotides read TGTGCCACCAGCCAGACTTTTTCAGATACGCAGTATTTT. Its translation: CATSQTFSDTQYF. The whole variable domain, remainder taken from reference TRBV15 and TRBJ2-3, is DAMVIQNPRYQVTQFGKPVTLSCSQTLNHNVMYWYQQKSSQAPKLLFHYYDKDFNNEADTPDNFQSRRPNTSFCFLDIRSPGLGDTAMYLCATSQTFSDTQYFGPGTRLTVL.

The chain recombines TRBV7-6 with TRBJ2-1; no definite D call. V shed 5 bases and J shed 1 base, with 12 bases lying between them. Germline assignment: CDR1 SGHVS and CDR2 FNYEAQ. The CDR3 runs 15 residues. CDR3 residues: CASSPGDFSYNEQFF. The CDR3 DNA is TGTGCCAGCAGCCCTGGCGACTTTTCCTACAATGAGCAGTTCTTC.

The gene calls are TRBV30 and TRBJ2-1; D is possibly TRBD2 (5 bases). Trimming pared 0 bases from V and 13 bases from J, leaving 13 bases between. The V gene's germline CDR1 is GTSNPN and CDR2 SVGIG (reference sequence). The CDR3 loop spans 12 amino acids. CDR3 DNA sequence: TGTGCCTGGAGTGTCTACGGGAACAACCAGTTCTTC. It encodes CAWSVYGNNQFF.

This chain uses TRBV5-4 with TRBJ1-3; the match to TRBD1 covers 7 bases. CDR1 is SGHNT and CDR2 is YYREEE in the germline V gene (reference sequence). The CDR3 spans 14 residues. Germline trimming cut 5 bases from V and 0 bases from J; bases unmatched to any gene: 2. DNA of the CDR3: TGTGCCAGCAGTACAGGGGCCTCTGGAAACACCATATATTTT. Its protein product is CASSTGASGNTIYF.

V and J are TRBV6-5 and TRBJ2-5; D gene ambiguous. The germline V and J ends were trimmed by 0 bases and 1 base, with 9 bases remaining between them. This CDR3 spans 15 amino acids. CDR1 MNHEY and CDR2 SVGAGI come from the germline V gene. The CDR3 loop is CASSYSFQTQETQYF. The CDR3 nucleotides are TGTGCCAGCAGTTACTCGTTCCAGACCCAAGAGACCCAGTACTTC.

The gene calls are TRBV29-1 and TRBJ1-2; 7 bases align to TRBD1. The V gene's germline CDR1 is SQVTM and CDR2 ANQGSEA. With V trimmed by 3 bases and J by 7 bases, 11 bases remained unmatched. This CDR3 comprises 14 residues. The chain's CDR3 is CSVDLGGIGSGYTF. The CDR3 coding sequence is TGCAGCGTTGACCTAGGGGGCATCGGGAGTGGCTACACCTTC. The full variable domain, its missing parts supplied by reference TRBV29-1 and TRBJ1-2, is SAVISQKPSRDICQRGTSLTIQCQVDSQVTMMFWYRQQPGQSLTLIATANQGSEATYESGFVIDKFPISRPNLTFSTLTVSNMSPEDSSIYLCSVDLGGIGSGYTFGSGTRLTVV.

This chain links TRBV30 with TRBJ1-5; maybe TRBD1 (5 bases). V lost 1 base to trimming and J lost 4 bases, with 20 bases between them. Germline V gene sequence: CDR1 GTSNPN, CDR2 SVGIG (reference sequence). This CDR3 contains 17 residues. The CDR3 nucleotides read TGTGCCTGGAGTGCCGGGAACAGGAAAGTAAAGAATCAGCCCCAGCATTTT. It specifies CAWSAGNRKVKNQPQHF.

V gene TRBV19 combines with J gene TRBJ1-1; the match to TRBD1 covers 8 bases. V shed 0 bases, J shed 5 bases, and the junction held 5 bases outside the gene matches. From germline, CDR1 is LNHDA and CDR2 SQIVND (reference sequence). The CDR3 is made up of 15 amino acids. The DNA of the CDR3 is TGTGCCAGTAGTATAGATAAGACAGGGGAGACTGAAGCTTTCTTT. Translated: CASSIDKTGETEAFF.

The CDR3 sequence: CASSLGFGTSRPGNTIYF. The CDR3 nucleotides read TGTGCCAGCAGCTTGGGATTTGGGACCTCCAGGCCTGGAAACACCATATATTTT. V usage is TRBV7-9 and J usage is TRBJ1-3; D perhaps matches TRBD1 (5 bases). V lost 3 bases and J 2 bases, leaving 20 bases between the germline ends. The CDR3 totals 18 residues. CDR1 is SEHNR, CDR2 FQNEAQ, per germline (reference sequence).

The chain joins TRBV2 to TRBJ1-3; D is undetermined. The CDR3 is 11 residues long. Looked up from germline, CDR1 is SNHLY and CDR2 is FYNNEI. Trimming stripped 5 bases from V and 4 bases from J, with 3 bases between. The CDR3 DNA follows: TGTGCCAGCAGTCGGGGAAACACCATATATTTT. This codes for CASSRGNTIYF.

This sequence joins TRBV10-3 and TRBJ2-6; D ambiguous. The CDR3 consists of 18 residues. The germline V and J ends were trimmed by 1 base and 0 bases, with 13 bases remaining between them. Germline CDR1 and CDR2: ENHRY and SYGVKD. CDR3 sequence: CAISELADSLSGANVLTF. CDR3 sequence (DNA): TGTGCCATCAGTGAGTTGGCAGATTCCCTCTCTGGGGCCAACGTCCTGACTTTC.

This clone has just a few counts. The chain links TRBV21-1 to TRBJ1-4. TRBV21-1 is a listed pseudogene. The CDR3 is 16 amino acids. Written as DNA, the CDR3 is TGTGCCAGCAGCCAGACTCCGGGACGGCGAGAGGAAAAACTGTTTTTT. Residues: CASSQTPGRREEKLFF.

The chain recombines TRBV7-6 with TRBJ2-7; D not certain. This CDR3 contains 16 residues. V lost 5 bases, J lost 4 bases, and 21 bases lay in between. Looked up from germline, CDR1 is SGHVS and CDR2 is FNYEAQ. The CDR3: CASSTQPPTGLYEQYF. The CDR3 nucleotides are TGTGCCAGCAGCACACAACCGCCGACGGGCCTATACGAGCAGTACTTC.

This rearrangement joins TRBV10-3 to TRBJ1-1; no firm D call. Germline lookup yields CDR1 ENHRY and CDR2 SYGVKD. V lost 3 bases to trimming and J lost 12 bases, with 14 bases between them. This CDR3 has 12 amino acids. The CDR3 DNA sequence: TGTGCCATCAGTGATGTCCTCGCGGTGACTTTCTTT. This encodes CAISDVLAVTFF.

This chain uses TRBV4-1 with TRBJ2-4; TRBD2 agrees at 13 bases. The germline gives CDR1 MGHRA, CDR2 YSYEKL. Trimming removed 0 bases from V and 0 bases from J; junction bases left unmatched: 8. This CDR3 has 20 amino acids. DNA of the CDR3: TGCGCCAGCAGCCAAGAGCCGGGACTAGCGGGAACTTTAGCCAAAAACATTCAGTACTTC. It yields the protein CASSQEPGLAGTLAKNIQYF.

The CDR3 sequence: CASSPDTSYNEQFF. CDR3 coding DNA: TGCGCCAGCAGCCCAGACACGTCCTACAATGAGCAGTTCTTC. The chain couples TRBV5-1 to TRBJ2-1; no clear D gene. V gave up 4 bases and J gave up 1 base, with 9 bases separating them. Germline assignment: CDR1 SGHRS and CDR2 YFSETQ. The CDR3 covers 14 residues.

CDR3 sequence (DNA): TGTGCCAGCAGCCAAGATGGGGGGACAGGGTACAGTTATTCCTACTTC. Translating gives CASSQDGGTGYSYSYF. The chain joins TRBV4-2 to TRBJ2-4; 9 nucleotides match TRBD1. The germline V gene has CDR1 LGHNA and CDR2 YNFKEQ. This CDR3 is 16 amino acids long. Trimming removed 0 bases from V and 16 bases from J; junction bases left unmatched: 16.

This clone was seen a single time. The V call is TRBV7-9, the J call TRBJ1-5; TRBD1 is a possible D gene (6 bases). The germline V gene has CDR1 SEHNR and CDR2 FQNEAQ (reference sequence). Between the trimmed V and J ends, which lost 7 bases and 1 base, there was a span of 8 bases. The CDR3 loop spans 13 amino acids. For the CDR3, the DNA is TGTGCCAGCACCCAGGGGAGCAATCAGCCCCAGCATTTT. Amino acids: CASTQGSNQPQHF. Supplemented by reference TRBV7-9 and TRBJ1-5, the full variable domain reads DTGVSQNPRHKITKRGQNVTFRCDPISEHNRLYWYRQTLGQGPEFLTYFQNEAQLEKSRLLSDRFSAERPKGSFSTLEIQRTEQGDSAMYLCASTQGSNQPQHFGDGTRLSIL.